The present entry profiles one T cell receptor beta chain with its context. Its antigen remains unidentified. These data originate in a study of response to subunit inactivated influenza vaccine. Notes on the study in general: Seasonal influenza vaccination, on each occasion, was suggested by the authors to recruit few new T cells.

TCRdb ran MiXCR on the RT-PCR reads and lists one entry per CDR3 protein. The sample contains 700,000 to 900,000 distinct CDR3 sequences, approximately 22% of which appear only once. The CDR3 is made up of 15 amino acids. Looked up from germline, CDR1 is MNHNS and CDR2 is SASEGT. The junction had 9 bases not matched to a gene; V was cut back by 6 bases and J by 2 bases. J is TRBJ2-5 and V is TRBV6-1, with 7 positions matching TRBD1. Sample: PBMCs from blood, taken around 5 days after vaccination. The clonotype was recovered from a man aged 50-60 years who received an inactivated influenza vaccine. The CDR3 DNA reads as TGTGCCAGCAGCGTCCTAGGGGGCCGGCAAGAGACCCAGTACTTC. Its protein product is CASSVLGGRQETQYF.